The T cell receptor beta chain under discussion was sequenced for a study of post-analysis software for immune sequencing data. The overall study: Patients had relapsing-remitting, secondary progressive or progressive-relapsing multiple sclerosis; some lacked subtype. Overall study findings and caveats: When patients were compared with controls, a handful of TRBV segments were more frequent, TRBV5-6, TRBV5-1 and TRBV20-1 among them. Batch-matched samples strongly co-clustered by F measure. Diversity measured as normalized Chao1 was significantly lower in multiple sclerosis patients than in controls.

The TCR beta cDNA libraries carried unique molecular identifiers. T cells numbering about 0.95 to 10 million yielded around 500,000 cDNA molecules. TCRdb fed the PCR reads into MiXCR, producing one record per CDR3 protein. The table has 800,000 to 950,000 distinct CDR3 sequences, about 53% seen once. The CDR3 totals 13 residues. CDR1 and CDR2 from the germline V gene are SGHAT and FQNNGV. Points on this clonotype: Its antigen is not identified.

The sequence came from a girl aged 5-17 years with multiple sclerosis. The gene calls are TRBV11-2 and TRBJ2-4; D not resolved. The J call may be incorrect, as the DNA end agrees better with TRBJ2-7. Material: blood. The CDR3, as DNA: TGTGCCAGCAGCTTAGACACCCCCTACGAGCAGTACTTC. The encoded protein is CASSLDTPYEQYF.